This T cell receptor (beta chain) was sequenced during a study of identifying expanded T cells in peripheral blood. General observations from the study: Across healthy donors, higher total template counts meant significantly greater roughly 2-week count variance.

The protocol was immunoSEQ multiplex PCR, while the TCRdb copy is restricted to in-frame clones and leaves out a portion. The sample holds about 58,000 clones, more than 70% seen once. About this clone: Its specificity is not known.

Collection occurred without any documented infections or immune events in donors. The sequencing input was blood. The TCR sequence derives from a person between 18 and 75 years old in good health.

CDR3: CASSLALGQLSYEQYF. The CDR3 region has the DNA TGTGCCAGCAGCTTAGCCCTAGGACAGTTATCCTACGAGCAGTACTTC. The rearrangement links TRBV7-9 to TRBJ2-7; TRBD1 is a possible D gene (6 bases). V was clipped by 0 bases and J by 1 base, with 13 bases between them. Germline V CDR1 and CDR2: SEHNR, FQNEAQ (reference sequence). This CDR3 is built from 16 residues.